Listed here is a single TCR beta chain. Its cognate antigen is unknown. The repertoire was sequenced with immunoSEQ multiplex PCR; TCRdb's copy has only in-frame clones and lacks some. The data show 25,000 to 35,000 clones, with 65% to 90% seen just once and over 3% held by the top ten. V dropped 1 base and J dropped 2; count of bases not matched to a gene: 7. Germline assignment: CDR1 SGHVS and CDR2 FNYEAQ. The CDR3 has 18 residues. These data are taken from a study of tissue T cells after allogeneic stem cell transplantation. Study at large: Patients with graft-versus-host disease had grafts: four unmodified, three CD34-selected and T-cell-depleted.

Findings and limits, study-wide: Anatomically similar tissues had similar TCR repertoires within each patient.

J is TRBJ2-1 and V is TRBV7-6; 11 bases are a match to TRBD2. Sequencing used blood, obtained before transplantation. This TCR was sampled from a woman aged 18-50 years who later had graft-versus-host disease after an allogeneic stem cell transplant. The CDR3 sequence is CASSLVVRLAGTYNEQFF. The CDR3 DNA follows: TGTGCCAGCAGCTTAGTGGTTAGACTAGCGGGAACCTACAATGAGCAGTTCTTC.